What follows are 7 T cell receptor beta chains derived from one specimen sequenced in a study of T-cell memory formation after mild COVID-19 (dated by TCRdb to about 2021). The library relied on 5' RACE. Sequenced using an Illumina NovaSeq 6000. The raw public reads went through TCRdb reprocessing: fastp at Q25, MiXCR clone calling, in-frame beta chains kept. A single entry per CDR3 protein holds the most common genes and DNA from its merged rows. The sample has some 330,000 distinct CDR3 sequences on record, 21% of them singletons. The top ten hold roughly an eighth of the sample. Input material: PBMCs or a T cell subset sorted from them (not recorded which). The receptors derive from an adult woman who had mild COVID-19 (a few samples of this study predate the infection). The sample titles of this study are shuffled in the database, so cell type and time point are left out; the donor was told from shared clones.

The rearrangement uses TRBV6-5 and TRBJ2-7; D is ambiguous. The germline CDR1 and CDR2 sequences are MNHEY and SVGAGI. Trimming left V 6 bases short and J 7 bases short, with 10 bases between. The CDR3 length is 11 residues. CDR3: CASSSPFEQYF. In nucleotides, the CDR3 is TGTGCCAGCAGCTCCCCTTTTGAGCAGTACTTC.

This chain joins TRBV10-3 and TRBJ2-1, with D uncertain. The CDR3 sequence is 14 residues long. The germline V gene encodes CDR1 ENHRY and CDR2 SYGVKD. The V gene lost 4 bases and the J gene lost 6 bases, with 13 bases spanning the gap. CDR3 loop: CAISARLGLNEQFF. The CDR3 DNA reads as TGTGCCATCAGTGCCAGGCTAGGTCTCAATGAGCAGTTCTTC.

Only a few counts were recorded for this clonotype. The chain couples TRBV19 to TRBJ2-1; D is ambiguous. The CDR3 has 12 amino acids. The V gene lost 2 bases and the J gene lost 5 bases, with 4 bases spanning the gap. The germline gives CDR1 LNHDA, CDR2 SQIVND (reference sequence). The CDR3 loop is CASSIRDNEQFF. Written as DNA, the CDR3 is TGTGCCAGTAGTATAAGGGACAATGAGCAGTTCTTC. Filled out from reference TRBV19 and TRBJ2-1, the complete variable domain reads DGGITQSPKYLFRKEGQNVTLSCEQNLNHDAMYWYRQDPGQGLRLIYYSQIVNDFQKGDIAEGYSVSREKKESFPLTVTSAQKNPTAFYLCASSIRDNEQFFGPGTRLTVL.

This rearrangement joins TRBV15 to TRBJ1-2, with D hard to call. The CDR3 is made up of 16 amino acids. V gave up 5 bases and J gave up 0 bases, with 16 bases separating them. Germline V lookup: CDR1 LNHNV, CDR2 YYDKDF (reference sequence). The CDR3 spells CATSHPNLEPNYGYTF. The DNA of the CDR3 is TGTGCCACCAGCCACCCAAATTTAGAACCTAACTATGGCTACACCTTC.

The J gene is TRBJ2-1, the V gene TRBV11-3, with D perhaps TRBD2 (7 bases). Between the trimmed V and J ends, which lost 0 bases and 8 bases, there was a span of 17 bases. The CDR3 length is 16 residues. Looked up from germline, CDR1 is SGHNT and CDR2 is YENEEA. CDR3 in amino acids: CASSLDRGAQTDEQFF. The CDR3 bases are TGTGCCAGCAGCTTAGATCGGGGGGCTCAGACCGATGAGCAGTTCTTC.

This chain connects TRBV7-8 to TRBJ2-7, with D unclear. The CDR3 has 15 residues. The V gene's germline CDR1 is SGHVS and CDR2 FQNEAQ. V shed 2 bases and J shed 2 bases, with 13 bases lying between them. The CDR3 reads CASSLLPERTYEQYF. The CDR3 coding sequence is TGTGCCAGCAGCTTACTCCCCGAACGGACCTACGAGCAGTACTTC.

This clonotype occurred a few times. The CDR3 spells CASSLASWDTEAFF. CDR3 nucleotide sequence: TGCGCCAGCAGCTTGGCCTCATGGGACACTGAAGCTTTCTTT. The chain employs TRBV5-1 and TRBJ1-1, with D unclear. Germline V CDR1 and CDR2: SGHRS, YFSETQ. There are 14 residues in the CDR3. Trimming took off 0 bases at V and 3 bases at J, with 9 bases between the two ends.